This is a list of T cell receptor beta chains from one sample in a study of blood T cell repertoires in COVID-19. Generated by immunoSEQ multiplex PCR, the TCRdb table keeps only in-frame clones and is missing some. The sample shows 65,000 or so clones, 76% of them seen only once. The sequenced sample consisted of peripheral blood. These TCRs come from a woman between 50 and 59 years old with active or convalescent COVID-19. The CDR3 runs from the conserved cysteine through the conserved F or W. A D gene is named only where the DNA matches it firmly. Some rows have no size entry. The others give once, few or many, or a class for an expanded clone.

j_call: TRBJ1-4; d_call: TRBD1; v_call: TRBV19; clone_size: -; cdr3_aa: CASQIRGRTNEKLFF; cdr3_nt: TGTGCCAGCCAAATCAGGGGGCGGACTAATGAAAAACTGTTTTTT
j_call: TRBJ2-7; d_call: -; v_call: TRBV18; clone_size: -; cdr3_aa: CASSPRAYEQYF; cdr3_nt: TGTGCCAGCTCACCCAGGGCCTACGAGCAGTACTTC
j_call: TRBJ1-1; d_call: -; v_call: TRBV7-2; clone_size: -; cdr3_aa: CASSLGHQLLNTEAFF; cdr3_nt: TGTGCCAGCAGCTTAGGCCATCAACTCTTAAACACTGAAGCTTTCTTT
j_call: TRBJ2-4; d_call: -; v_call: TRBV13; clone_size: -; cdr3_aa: CASSLYSGAKNIQYF; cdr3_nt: TGTGCCAGCAGCTTATACTCTGGAGCCAAAAACATTCAGTACTTC
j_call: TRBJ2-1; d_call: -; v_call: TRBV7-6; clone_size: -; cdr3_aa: CASSSFGQGGYYNEQFF; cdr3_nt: TGTGCCAGCAGCTCCTTTGGGCAGGGGGGATACTACAATGAGCAGTTCTTC
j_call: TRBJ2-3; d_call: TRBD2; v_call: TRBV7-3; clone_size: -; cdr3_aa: CASSRGASGSEDTQYF; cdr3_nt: TGTGCCAGCAGTCGCGGGGCTAGCGGGAGTGAAGATACGCAGTATTTT
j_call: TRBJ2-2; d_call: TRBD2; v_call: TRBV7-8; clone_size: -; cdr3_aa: CASSLMGIAGTGELFF; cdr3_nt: TGTGCCAGCAGCTTAATGGGAATAGCGGGAACCGGGGAGCTGTTTTTT
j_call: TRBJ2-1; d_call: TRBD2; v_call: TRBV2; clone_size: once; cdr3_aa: CASSGGTSGMSSYNEQFF; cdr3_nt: TGTGCCAGCAGTGGGGGGACTAGCGGGATGTCCTCCTACAATGAGCAGTTCTTC
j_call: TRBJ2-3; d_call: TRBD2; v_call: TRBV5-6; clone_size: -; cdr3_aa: CASSLGLASADTQYF; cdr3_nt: TGTGCCAGCAGCTTGGGACTAGCAAGCGCAGATACGCAGTATTTT
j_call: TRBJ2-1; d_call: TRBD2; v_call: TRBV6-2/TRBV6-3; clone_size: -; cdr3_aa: CASSYRLAAPGNEQFF; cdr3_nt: TGTGCCAGCAGTTACCGTCTAGCGGCCCCGGGCAATGAGCAGTTCTTC
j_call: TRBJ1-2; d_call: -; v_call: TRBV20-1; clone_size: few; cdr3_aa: CSASRPGDGYTF; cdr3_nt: TGCAGTGCTAGTAGGCCAGGGGATGGCTACACCTTC
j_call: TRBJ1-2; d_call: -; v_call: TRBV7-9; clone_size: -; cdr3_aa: CASSQSISGNYGYTF; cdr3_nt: TGTGCCAGCAGCCAATCCATTTCCGGGAACTATGGCTACACCTTC
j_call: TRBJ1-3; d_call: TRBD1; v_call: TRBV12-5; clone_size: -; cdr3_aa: CASGLATGSGNTIYF; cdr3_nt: TGTGCTAGTGGTTTGGCGACAGGGTCTGGAAACACCATATATTTT
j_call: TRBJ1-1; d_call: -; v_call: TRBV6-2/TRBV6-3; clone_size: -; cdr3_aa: CASSYSLSGAAAFF; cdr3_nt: TGTGCCAGCAGTTACTCCCTATCAGGGGCGGCAGCTTTCTTT
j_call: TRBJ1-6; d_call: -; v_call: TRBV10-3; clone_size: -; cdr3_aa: CAISEANSPLHF; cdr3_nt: TGTGCCATCAGTGAGGCGAATTCACCCCTCCACTTT
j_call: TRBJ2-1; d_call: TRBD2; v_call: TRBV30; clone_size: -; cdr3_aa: CAWSAHSGRAGEQFF; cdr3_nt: TGTGCCTGGAGCGCCCATAGCGGGAGGGCCGGTGAGCAGTTCTTC
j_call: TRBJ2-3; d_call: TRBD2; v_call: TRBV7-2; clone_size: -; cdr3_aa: CASSFPLSGRSGDTQYF; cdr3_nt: TGTGCCAGCAGCTTTCCCCTTAGCGGGAGAAGTGGGGATACGCAGTATTTT
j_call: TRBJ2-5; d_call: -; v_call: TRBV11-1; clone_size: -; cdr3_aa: CASSPQESETQYF; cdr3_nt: TGTGCCAGCAGCCCACAGGAATCGGAGACCCAGTACTTC
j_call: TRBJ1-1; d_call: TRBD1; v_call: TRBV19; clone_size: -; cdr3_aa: CASSIRGYTEAFF; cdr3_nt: TGTGCCAGTAGTATCAGGGGGTACACTGAAGCTTTCTTT
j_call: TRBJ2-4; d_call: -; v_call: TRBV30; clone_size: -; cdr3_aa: CAWNKPGLAIAKNIQYF; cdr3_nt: TGTGCCTGGAATAAACCGGGACTCGCTATAGCCAAAAACATTCAGTACTTC
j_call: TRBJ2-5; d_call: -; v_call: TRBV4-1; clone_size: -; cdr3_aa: CASSQNGGEETQYF; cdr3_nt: TGCGCCAGCAGCCAAAACGGCGGAGAGGAGACCCAGTACTTC
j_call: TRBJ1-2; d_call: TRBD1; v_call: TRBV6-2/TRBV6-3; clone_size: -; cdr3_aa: CASSYQRQGMEGYTF; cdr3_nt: TGTGCCAGCAGTTACCAACGACAGGGAATGGAAGGCTACACCTTC
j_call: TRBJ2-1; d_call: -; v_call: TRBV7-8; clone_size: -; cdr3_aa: CASSLLAGYYNEQFF; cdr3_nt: TGTGCCAGCAGCTTACTGGCGGGTTACTACAATGAGCAGTTCTTC
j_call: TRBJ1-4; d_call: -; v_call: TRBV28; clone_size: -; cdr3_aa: CASSSPQGGSEKLFF; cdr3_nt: TGTGCCAGCAGTTCCCCACAGGGTGGAAGTGAAAAACTGTTTTTT